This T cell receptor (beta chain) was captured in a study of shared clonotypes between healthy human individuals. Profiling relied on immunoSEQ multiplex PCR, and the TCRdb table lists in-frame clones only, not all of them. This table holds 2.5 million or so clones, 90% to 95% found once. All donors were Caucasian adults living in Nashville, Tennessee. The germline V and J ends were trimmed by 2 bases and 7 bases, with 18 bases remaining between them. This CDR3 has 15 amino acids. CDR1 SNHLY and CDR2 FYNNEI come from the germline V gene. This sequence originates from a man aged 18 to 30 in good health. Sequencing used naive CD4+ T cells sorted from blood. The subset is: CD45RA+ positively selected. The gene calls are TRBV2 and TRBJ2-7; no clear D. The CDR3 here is CASSEQALRVGEQYF. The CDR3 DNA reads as TGTGCCAGCAGTGAACAGGCCCTCAGAGTGGGGGAGCAGTACTTC.